These 24 T cell receptor beta chains were sequenced from one sample in a study of cytomegalovirus exposure and HLA in healthy donors. The primer mix had 60 Vbeta and 13 Jbeta primers. The protocol was immunoSEQ multiplex PCR, while the TCRdb copy is restricted to in-frame clones and leaves out a portion. Here the sample table reports about 150,000 clones. The sample consisted of PBMCs. These receptors were taken from a man aged 25 to 45 in good health and CMV-seronegative.

The rearrangement uses TRBV5-5 and TRBJ2-1; TRBD2 agrees at 7 bases. J lost 0 bases, V lost 1 base, and 7 bases had no gene match. CDR1 SGHKS and CDR2 YYEKEE come from the germline V gene (reference sequence). The CDR3 is 17 residues long. The CDR3 reads CASSLKWEGYSYNEQFF. In nucleotides, the CDR3 is TGTGCCAGCAGCTTGAAATGGGAGGGATACTCCTACAATGAGCAGTTCTTC.

This rearrangement joins TRBV5-4 to TRBJ1-2, with TRBD1 matching over 8 bases. Losses at the gene ends were 4 bases for V and 0 bases for J; bases not matched to a gene: 8. The length of the CDR3 is 16 residues. Germline V gives CDR1 SGHNT, CDR2 YYREEE (reference sequence). The CDR3, as DNA: TGTGCCAGCAGCCACGGACAGGGCCAGGCTAACTATGGCTACACCTTC. Amino acid sequence: CASSHGQGQANYGYTF.

V and J are TRBV27 and TRBJ2-5; 7 nucleotides agree with TRBD2. The better agreement between TRBJ2-7 and the DNA end casts doubt on the J call. Germline V gene lookup returns CDR1 MNHEY and CDR2 SMNVEV (reference sequence). CDR3 length: 14 amino acids. The chain's CDR3 is CASSPIGLAYEQYF. The CDR3 DNA sequence: TGTGCCAGCAGCCCGATCGGACTAGCCTACGAGCAGTACTTC.

This rearrangement joins TRBV9 to TRBJ2-6, with TRBD1 matching over 7 bases. J lost 12 bases, V lost 0 bases, and 6 bases had no gene match. The CDR3 loop spans 14 amino acids. The germline CDR1 and CDR2 sequences are SGDLS and YYNGEE. Here the CDR3 reads CASSVGQGTFVLTF. The DNA for the CDR3 is TGTGCCAGCAGCGTAGGACAGGGAACCTTCGTCCTGACTTTC. Full variable domain (remainder filled in from reference TRBV9 and TRBJ2-6): DSGVTQTPKHLITATGQRVTLRCSPRSGDLSVYWYQQSLDQGLQFLIQYYNGEERAKGNILERFSAQQFPDLHSELNLSSLELGDSALYFCASSVGQGTFVLTFGAGSRLTVL.

The V call is TRBV4-3, the J call TRBJ1-5, with D hard to call. The CDR3 consists of 14 residues. V was trimmed by 1 base and J by 5 bases, leaving 9 bases between them. CDR1 is LGHNA and CDR2 is YSLEER in the germline V gene. The CDR3 DNA sequence: TGCGCCAGCAGCCAAGGTTTAGGAGATCAGCCCCAGCATTTT. It codes for CASSQGLGDQPQHF.

Comments on this clone: Other DNA variants within this sample encode the same CDR3. The rearrangement joins TRBV5-1 to TRBJ2-5; tentative D call: TRBD1 (5 bases). Germline V CDR1 and CDR2: SGHRS, YFSETQ. The length of the CDR3 is 13 residues. The V end was cut by 4 bases, the J end by 5 bases, with 12 bases between. The CDR3 here is CASSPGQRETQYF. CDR3 in DNA: TGCGCCAGCAGCCCTGGACAACGGGAGACCCAGTACTTC.

This sequence joins TRBV18 and TRBJ2-1; 9 bases are a match to TRBD1. Germline V gene sequence: CDR1 KGHSH, CDR2 LQKENI. With 2 bases clipped from V and 11 bases from J, the junction kept 13 bases outside the gene matches. The CDR3 totals 16 residues. The CDR3 DNA is TGTGCCAGCTCACCAACGGGACAGGGTGGGCAAGACAAGCAGTTCTTC. Translating it yields CASSPTGQGGQDKQFF.

The V call is TRBV29-1, the J call TRBJ1-1; D is possibly TRBD1 (5 bases). Germline assignment: CDR1 SQVTM and CDR2 ANQGSEA. Between the trimmed V and J ends, which lost 3 bases and 0 bases, there was a span of 8 bases. CDR3 length equals 13 residues. The DNA of the CDR3 is TGCAGCGTTGACACAGGATTGAACACTGAAGCTTTCTTT. This sequence encodes CSVDTGLNTEAFF.

V gene TRBV11-2 combines with J gene TRBJ2-1, with 8 nucleotides matching TRBD2. The junction had 13 bases not matched to a gene; V was cut back by 3 bases and J by 9 bases. This CDR3 comprises 16 residues. Germline V gene sequence: CDR1 SGHAT, CDR2 FQNNGV. The CDR3 DNA reads TGTGCCAGCAGCTTGCTCTTGGCGGGAGGTTGGGGTGAGCAGTTCTTC. Its translation is CASSLLLAGGWGEQFF. The variable domain in full, completed from reference TRBV11-2 and TRBJ2-1, reads EAGVAQSPRYKIIEKRQSVAFWCNPISGHATLYWYQQILGQGPKLLIQFQNNGVVDDSQLPKDRFSAERLKGVDSTLKIQPAKLEDSAVYLCASSLLLAGGWGEQFFGPGTRLTVL.

The gene calls are TRBV9 and TRBJ1-1; tentative D call: TRBD1 (5 bases). V lost 5 bases, J lost 4 bases, and 21 bases lay in between. The germline CDR1 and CDR2 sequences are SGDLS and YYNGEE. This CDR3 has 16 residues. The CDR3 reads CASSGMGGPRATEAFF. The CDR3 nucleotides read TGTGCCAGCAGTGGTATGGGGGGACCCCGGGCCACTGAAGCTTTCTTT.

The chain employs TRBV15 and TRBJ2-7, with D possibly matching TRBD1 (7 bases). V was pared by 4 bases and J by 6 bases, with 19 bases between. This CDR3 comprises 15 residues. The germline V gene has CDR1 LNHNV and CDR2 YYDKDF (reference sequence). The CDR3 coding sequence is TGTGCCACCAGCACCGACAGGGAGGTAGTACGCGAGCAGTACTTC. Translating gives CATSTDREVVREQYF.

This chain links TRBV7-2 with TRBJ2-7, with D possibly matching TRBD1 (6 bases). V lost 5 bases, J lost 0 bases, and 14 bases lay in between. Germline assignment: CDR1 SGHTA and CDR2 FQGNSA. This CDR3 comprises 15 residues. CDR3 protein: CASSRLTGPSYEQYF. The CDR3 coding sequence is TGTGCCAGCAGCCGCTTGACAGGTCCCTCCTACGAGCAGTACTTC.

The chain recombines TRBV21-1 with TRBJ2-2; the D segment call TRBD2 is taken from the table without a DNA check. TRBV21-1 is assigned pseudogene status. The CDR3 covers 15 residues. CDR3 sequence reads: CASSKLYSNTGELFF. CDR3 sequence (DNA): TGTGCCAGCAGCAAATTATACTCAAACACCGGGGAGCTGTTTTTT.

This chain links TRBV5-8 with TRBJ1-3; D is unclear. The CDR3 extends over 10 amino acids. Trimming took off 8 bases at V and 5 bases at J, with 5 bases between the two ends. The germline gives CDR1 SGHTS, CDR2 YDEGEE. The CDR3 coding sequence is TGTGCCAGTAGAAGAAACACCATATATTTT. Amino acids: CASRRNTIYF.

This chain joins TRBV9 and TRBJ1-2; tentatively, D is TRBD1 (6 bases). Germline-derived CDR1 and CDR2 are SGDLS and YYNGEE. This CDR3 has 15 amino acids. V was shortened by 0 bases and J by 3 bases, with 12 bases between the two germline ends. The CDR3 nucleotides read TGTGCCAGCAGCGTAGCTCAGGGGTCTCACTATGGCTACACCTTC. Protein sequence: CASSVAQGSHYGYTF. Full variable domain (missing parts from reference TRBV9 and TRBJ1-2): DSGVTQTPKHLITATGQRVTLRCSPRSGDLSVYWYQQSLDQGLQFLIQYYNGEERAKGNILERFSAQQFPDLHSELNLSSLELGDSALYFCASSVAQGSHYGYTFGSGTRLTVV.

This rearrangement joins TRBV5-6 to TRBJ1-2, with D unclear. V was clipped by 0 bases and J by 4 bases, with 13 bases between them. Germline loops: CDR1 SGHDT, CDR2 YYEEEE. This CDR3 has 15 amino acids. This CDR3 is CASSLVAAQSYGYTF. The CDR3 DNA is TGTGCCAGCAGCTTGGTGGCAGCACAGAGCTATGGCTACACCTTC.

The rearrangement links TRBV4-3 to TRBJ1-6; 7 bases are a match to TRBD1. Trimming at V came to 5 bases and at J to 9 bases, leaving 10 bases not matched to a gene. Germline CDR1 reads LGHNA; CDR2 reads YSLEER. The CDR3 is made up of 15 amino acids. The CDR3 coding sequence is TGCGCCAGCAGCAGAACAGGGGCGGCTGGTTCACCCCTCCACTTT. Amino acids: CASSRTGAAGSPLHF.

The chain has TRBV6-1 and TRBJ1-1; D perhaps matches TRBD1 (5 bases). This CDR3 comprises 13 residues. The germline V and J ends were trimmed by 2 bases and 5 bases, with 9 bases remaining between them. Germline V gene sequence: CDR1 MNHNS, CDR2 SASEGT. The CDR3 protein is CASSERGRTEAFF. The DNA for the CDR3 is TGTGCCAGCAGTGAACGGGGGAGGACTGAAGCTTTCTTT.

The V call is TRBV27, the J call TRBJ1-1, with TRBD1 as a possible D gene (5 bases). This CDR3 is built from 12 residues. V was shortened by 6 bases and J by 6 bases, with 11 bases between the two germline ends. CDR1 and CDR2 (germline): MNHEY, SMNVEV (reference sequence). The CDR3 sequence is CASSPDRAEAFF. CDR3 DNA: TGTGCCAGCAGCCCAGACAGAGCTGAAGCTTTCTTT.

With regard to this clone: This specimen includes other DNA sequences encoding the same CDR3. CDR3 loop: CASSLSVGTEAFF. For the CDR3, the DNA is TGTGCCAGCAGTCTCTCCGTTGGGACAGAAGCTTTCTTT. The chain links TRBV28 to TRBJ1-1; TRBD1 might be the D (6 bases). CDR3 size: 13 residues. CDR1 is MDHEN and CDR2 is SYDVKM in the germline V gene. The germline V and J ends were trimmed by 5 bases and 8 bases, with 15 bases remaining between them.

This sequence joins TRBV18 and TRBJ2-6; no definite D call. Trimming removed 5 bases from V and 2 bases from J, with 13 bases in between. The CDR3 totals 16 residues. Germline V CDR1 and CDR2: KGHSH, LQKENI. CDR3: CASSFRPGAGANVLTF. The CDR3 coding sequence is TGTGCCAGCTCATTCCGACCGGGTGCTGGGGCCAACGTCCTGACTTTC.

The gene calls are TRBV5-4 and TRBJ1-2; D unresolved. Trimming removed 0 bases from V and 1 base from J, with 7 bases in between. This CDR3 is 14 amino acids long. Per germline, CDR1 SGHNT and CDR2 YYREEE (reference sequence). The CDR3 region has the DNA TGTGCCAGCAGCTTGGAACGGGATAACTATGGCTACACCTTC. Protein product: CASSLERDNYGYTF.

The chain recombines TRBV7-9 with TRBJ1-2; 7 bases line up with TRBD1. This CDR3 comprises 16 residues. With 1 base clipped from V and 3 bases from J, the junction kept 8 bases outside the gene matches. CDR1 SEHNR and CDR2 FQNEAQ come from the germline V gene (reference sequence). The CDR3 coding sequence is TGTGCCAGCAGCTTAGGAGGGGGCGTCAGGCACTATGGCTACACCTTC. Translation: CASSLGGGVRHYGYTF.

The chain links TRBV6-5 to TRBJ2-7, with D maybe TRBD1 (5 bases). CDR3 length: 14 residues. V was pared by 1 base and J by 4 bases, with 11 bases between. Germline values: CDR1 MNHEY, CDR2 SVGAGI. CDR3 DNA: TGTGCCAGCAGTTACTTCCAGGGTTGGTACGAGCAGTACTTC. Amino acid sequence: CASSYFQGWYEQYF.